These T cell receptor beta chains were read from a single sample in a study of blood T cell repertoires in COVID-19. The data were produced by immunoSEQ multiplex PCR, yet TCRdb's version contains in-frame clones alone and is incomplete. The data hold about 140,000 clones, with approximately 89% observed a single time. The sample consisted of peripheral blood. The receptors here all came from a human donor in a cohort sampled during active COVID-19. The CDR3 runs from the conserved cysteine through the conserved F or W. The D gene is left open where the match is weak. A row's size may be missing; if present it is once, few, many or a size class.

CDR3 protein,CDR3 DNA,D gene,J gene,V gene,clone size
CASSDRGFHTGELFF,TGTGCCAGCAGTGATAGGGGATTCCACACCGGGGAGCTGTTTTTT,NA,TRBJ2-2,TRBV2,NA
CASSGDRGDGYTF,TGTGCCAGCAGCGGGGACAGGGGTGATGGCTACACCTTC,TRBD1,TRBJ1-2,TRBV9,NA
CASSSGQGEVETQYF,TGTGCCAGCAGTTCAGGACAGGGGGAGGTAGAGACCCAGTACTTC,TRBD1,TRBJ2-5,TRBV2,NA
CASSIDNFGYTF,TGTGCCAGCAGCATCGACAATTTTGGCTACACCTTC,NA,TRBJ1-2,TRBV9,NA
CASSYLQVCGTNEKLFF,TGTGCCAGCAGCTACTTACAGGTCTGTGGAACTAATGAAAAACTGTTTTTT,NA,TRBJ1-4,TRBV27,NA
CASSPGTGWDSPLHF,TGTGCCAGCAGCCCCGGGACAGGCTGGGACTCACCCCTCCACTTT,TRBD1,TRBJ1-6,TRBV7-9,NA
CASSYSTDFQETQYF,TGTGCCAGCAGTTACTCGACAGATTTTCAAGAGACCCAGTACTTC,NA,TRBJ2-5,TRBV6-5,NA
CASSLRGEVEQYF,TGTGCCAGCAGCTTAAGAGGGGAGGTCGAGCAGTACTTC,NA,TRBJ2-7,TRBV13,once
CASSLTGTGANVLTF,TGCGCCAGCAGCTTAACAGGGACTGGGGCCAACGTCCTGACTTTC,NA,TRBJ2-6,TRBV5-1,NA
CASNPRRGQRQGNQPQHF,TGTGCCAGCAACCCCCGGAGGGGCCAACGCCAAGGGAATCAGCCCCAGCATTTT,NA,TRBJ1-5,TRBV5-8,NA
CASTERNEQFF,TGTGCCAGCACCGAGCGGAATGAGCAGTTCTTC,NA,TRBJ2-1,TRBV12-3/TRBV12-4,NA
CASSQDTYTGGGARGYTF,TGTGCCAGCAGCCAAGATACCTATACGGGCGGGGGGGCGCGTGGCTACACCTTC,NA,TRBJ1-2,TRBV4-2,NA
CASNYYNEQFF,TGTGCCAGCAATTACTACAATGAGCAGTTCTTC,NA,TRBJ2-1,TRBV28,NA
CAIGGMATEAFF,TGTGCCATCGGGGGGATGGCCACTGAAGCTTTCTTT,NA,TRBJ1-1,TRBV10-3,NA
CASSARTGGTDTQYF,TGTGCCAGCAGCGCGAGGACAGGGGGGACAGATACGCAGTATTTT,TRBD1,TRBJ2-3,TRBV5-4,few
CASSQAGLERTDTQYF,TGCGCCAGCAGCCAAGCCGGACTCGAACGCACAGATACGCAGTATTTT,NA,TRBJ2-3,TRBV4-3,NA
CASSQVVAGNTIYF,TGTGCCAGCAGCCAAGTCGTCGCTGGAAACACCATATATTTT,NA,TRBJ1-3,TRBV3-1/TRBV3-2,NA
CSASEESRVNGSYNSPLHF,TGCAGTGCTAGTGAGGAGAGTCGCGTTAATGGCTCCTATAATTCACCCCTCCACTTT,NA,TRBJ1-6,TRBV20-1,NA
CASSSRTGRETQYF,TGTGCCAGCAGCAGTAGGACAGGGAGAGAGACCCAGTACTTC,TRBD1,TRBJ2-5,TRBV5-6,NA
CASSLEGENIQYF,TGTGCCAGCAGCTTAGAGGGGGAGAACATTCAGTACTTC,NA,TRBJ2-4,TRBV13,NA
CASNRDYSNQPQHF,TGTGCCAGCAACAGGGACTATAGCAATCAGCCCCAGCATTTT,NA,TRBJ1-5,TRBV2,NA
CASSQEGPSREQFF,TGTGCCAGCAGCCAAGAGGGGCCCTCGAGGGAGCAGTTCTTC,NA,TRBJ2-1,TRBV4-2,NA
CASSLLPGGYQPQHF,TGCGCCAGCAGCTTGCTTCCAGGGGGTTATCAGCCCCAGCATTTT,TRBD1,TRBJ1-5,TRBV5-1,once
CASSPGASGVTDTQYF,TGTGCCAGCAGCCCAGGGGCTAGCGGGGTCACAGATACGCAGTATTTT,TRBD2,TRBJ2-3,TRBV11-3,NA
CASSPVGTGTNTEAFF,TGTGCCAGCAGCCCAGTTGGGACAGGAACGAACACTGAAGCTTTCTTT,TRBD1,TRBJ1-1,TRBV7-3,NA
CASSNVPGLSNIQYF,TGTGCCAGCAGTAATGTGCCAGGGTTATCGAACATTCAGTACTTC,NA,TRBJ2-4,TRBV7-2,NA
CASSQEVWTSGGAGGELFF,TGCGCCAGCAGCCAAGAGGTCTGGACTAGCGGGGGGGCAGGCGGGGAGCTGTTTTTT,TRBD2,TRBJ2-2,TRBV4-3,NA
CASSDRTGISYEQYF,TGTGCCAGCAGCGATCGGACGGGAATTTCCTACGAGCAGTACTTC,NA,TRBJ2-7,TRBV6-5,NA
CASSVEAGPFNEQFF,TGTGCCAGCAGCGTAGAGGCGGGACCCTTCAATGAGCAGTTCTTC,NA,TRBJ2-1,TRBV9,NA
CASSLATGQGAFNEKLFF,TGTGCCAGCAGCTTAGCCACGGGGCAGGGGGCATTTAATGAAAAACTGTTTTTT,TRBD1,TRBJ1-4,TRBV7-8,NA
CASSLAPREGYGYTF,TGCGCCAGCAGCTTGGCCCCCAGAGAGGGCTATGGCTACACCTTC,NA,TRBJ1-2,TRBV5-1,NA
CASSAGGSDYGYTF,TGTGCCAGCAGCGCCGGGGGGTCGGACTATGGCTACACCTTC,NA,TRBJ1-2,TRBV6-4,NA
CASSSGQGADEQYF,TGTGCCAGCAGCTCGGGACAGGGGGCAGATGAGCAGTACTTC,TRBD1,TRBJ2-7,TRBV5-4,NA
CASIWTITSEQFF,TGTGCCAGCATTTGGACAATCACGAGTGAGCAGTTCTTC,NA,TRBJ2-1,TRBV2,once
CASSLNRGETQYF,TGTGCCAGCAGCTTAAATCGGGGGGAGACCCAGTACTTC,NA,TRBJ2-5,TRBV7-3,NA
CASSPSMAGGGEETQYF,TGTGCCAGCTCACCATCGATGGCAGGCGGGGGGGAAGAGACCCAGTACTTC,TRBD2,TRBJ2-5,TRBV18,NA
CASSRGVGGTNYEQYF,TGTGCCAGCAGCCGAGGTGTAGGGGGCACGAACTACGAGCAGTACTTC,TRBD1,TRBJ2-7,TRBV4-2,NA
CASSPRGGSGNTIYF,TGTGCCAGCAGCCCGCGGGGGGGCTCTGGAAACACCATATATTTT,NA,TRBJ1-3,TRBV9,NA
CASSYSRRAWTGRHEQYF,TGTGCCAGCAGTTACTCGAGGCGGGCATGGACAGGGAGACACGAGCAGTACTTC,TRBD1,TRBJ2-7,TRBV6-2/TRBV6-3,NA
CASSLALGAGGRFYEQYF,TGTGCCAGCAGCTTAGCGCTAGGAGCGGGGGGCAGATTCTACGAGCAGTACTTC,TRBD2,TRBJ2-7,TRBV7-2,NA
CASSFGPGYEQFF,NA,NA,TRBJ2-1,TRBV11-3,NA
CASSFGTGNYEQYF,TGTGCCAGCAGCTTTGGGACAGGGAACTACGAGCAGTACTTC,TRBD1,TRBJ2-7,TRBV7-9,NA
CASSPGGGNEKLFF,TGTGCCAGCTCACCAGGGGGCGGGAATGAAAAACTGTTTTTT,NA,TRBJ1-4,TRBV18,few
CASSLGQAISGNTIYF,TGTGCCAGTAGCCTGGGACAGGCGATCTCTGGAAACACCATATATTTT,TRBD1,TRBJ1-3,TRBV19,NA